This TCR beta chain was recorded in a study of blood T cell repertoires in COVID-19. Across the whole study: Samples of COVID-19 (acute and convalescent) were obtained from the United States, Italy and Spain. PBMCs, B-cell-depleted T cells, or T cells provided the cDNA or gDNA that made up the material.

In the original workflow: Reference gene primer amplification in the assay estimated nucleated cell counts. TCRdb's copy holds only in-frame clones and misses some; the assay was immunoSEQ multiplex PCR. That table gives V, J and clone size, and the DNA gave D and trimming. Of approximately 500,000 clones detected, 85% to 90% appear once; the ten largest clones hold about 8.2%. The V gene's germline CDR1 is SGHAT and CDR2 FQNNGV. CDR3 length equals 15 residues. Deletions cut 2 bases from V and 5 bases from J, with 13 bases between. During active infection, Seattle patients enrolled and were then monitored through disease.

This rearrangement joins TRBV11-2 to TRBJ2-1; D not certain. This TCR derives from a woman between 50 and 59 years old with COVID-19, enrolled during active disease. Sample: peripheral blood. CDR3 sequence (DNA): TGTGCCAGCAGCTTAATGCAGGCCATTAACAATGAGCAGTTCTTC. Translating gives CASSLMQAINNEQFF. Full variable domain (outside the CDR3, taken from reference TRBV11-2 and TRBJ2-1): EAGVAQSPRYKIIEKRQSVAFWCNPISGHATLYWYQQILGQGPKLLIQFQNNGVVDDSQLPKDRFSAERLKGVDSTLKIQPAKLEDSAVYLCASSLMQAINNEQFFGPGTRLTVL.